This record covers a single T cell receptor (beta chain). Its matching antigen is unknown. Germline V gives CDR1 SGHTA, CDR2 FQGTGA. The V and J ends lost 5 bases and 5 bases, in that order; junction bases with no gene match: 7. The CDR3 has 15 residues. Time point: sample taken at primary tumor resection. The data are from a study of spatial heterogeneity in lung cancer. TCRdb passed the 5' RACE reads through MiXCR, listing each CDR3 protein once. The sample lists around 6,000 distinct CDR3 sequences, 15% to 20% occurring once. General observations from the study: In tumors, expanded intratumoral alpha and beta TCR counts tracked mutation counts.

The chain combines TRBV7-3 with TRBJ2-3, with TRBD2 identical over 10 bases. Material: lung tumor tissue, obtained at surgery. The TCR comes from a male donor with early-stage non-small cell lung cancer. The CDR3: CASSLIAGGKDTQYF. The CDR3 coding sequence is TGTGCCAGCAGCCTAATAGCGGGAGGCAAAGATACGCAGTATTTT.